These 2 T cell receptor beta chains share one sample of origin, sequenced in a study of T cell responses to AZD1222 COVID-19 vaccine. The assay was immunoSEQ multiplex PCR, and TCRdb's table has in-frame clones only and misses some. The table has around 140,000 clones, around 85% seen once. The material was peripheral blood, obtained 28 days after the second dose of the MenACWY control vaccine. These receptors were obtained from an adult who received the MenACWY meningococcal vaccine as a control.

This clone was seen just once. This chain connects TRBV5-4 to TRBJ2-7; D may be TRBD1 (6 bases). Trimming removed 4 bases at V and 3 bases at J, with 8 bases between. Germline V gene sequence: CDR1 SGHNT, CDR2 YYREEE (reference sequence). The CDR3 has 12 amino acids. CDR3 in amino acids: CASSQDSYEQYF. DNA for the CDR3: TGTGCCAGCAGCCAGGACAGCTACGAGCAGTACTTC.

The rearrangement links TRBV28 to TRBJ2-3; TRBD1 agrees at 7 bases. The CDR3 runs 15 residues. Germline-derived CDR1 and CDR2 are MDHEN and SYDVKM. J was trimmed by 3 bases and V by 2 bases; bases with no gene match: 5. CDR3 in amino acids: CASSLRGRFTDTQYF. The DNA of the CDR3 is TGTGCCAGCAGTTTAAGGGGGCGTTTTACAGATACGCAGTATTTT.